The clone carrying this T cell receptor (beta chain) was seen only a few times. Its antigen remains unknown. The data stem from a study of early T cells in non-severe SARS-CoV-2 infection. Overall study: Bulk RNA taken from unsorted whole blood was sequenced, leaving chains unpaired. Regarding the study as a whole: Anti-spike CD8 responses were favored by VDJdb matching, which missed private and CD4 specificities.

Between the trimmed V and J ends, which lost 5 bases and 0 bases, there was a span of 11 bases. The CDR3 sequence is 14 residues long. Germline V gives CDR1 SGHTA, CDR2 FQGNSA. Individual cDNA molecules received unique molecular identifiers. TCRdb analysed the 5' RACE reads with MiXCR anew, one entry per CDR3 protein. The sample has roughly 43,000 distinct CDR3 sequences; 20% to 25% are singletons. Sequencing used whole blood, obtained at baseline. The gene calls are TRBV7-2 and TRBJ2-7; D ambiguous. The sequence derives from an adult who was a healthcare worker with PCR-confirmed SARS-CoV-2 infection or an uninfected control (not recorded which). CDR3 bases: TGTGCCAGCAGCCGGCCCGGCTCCTCCTACGAGCAGTACTTC. Protein sequence: CASSRPGSSYEQYF.